The 28 T cell receptor beta chains below come from one sample, sequenced in a study of vaccination effects on CD4 cells after COVID-19. The table came from immunoSEQ multiplex PCR; TCRdb's copy has only in-frame clones and leaves some out. The profile shows fewer than 35,000 clones, around 67% of them singletons. Their cognate antigens are unknown. ViraFEST used viral peptide pools to expand antigen-specific CD4+ T cells before sequencing. CD4+ T cell isolation took place after 10 days of culture. As their vaccination, participants received two doses of either BNT162b2 or mRNA-1273. Specimen: CD4+ T cells from PBMCs cultured with HCoV-229E spike peptides, collected after COVID-19 vaccination. The origin of the receptors is a human donor who received a COVID-19 vaccine.

This CDR3 is CSAAQEFNYGYTF. The CDR3 nucleotides are TGCAGCGCAGCTCAAGAATTTAACTATGGCTACACCTTC. This chain uses TRBV29-1 with TRBJ1-2; D is unresolved. CDR1 is SQVTM, CDR2 ANQGSEA, per germline. V shed 7 bases and J shed 1 base, with 13 bases lying between them. The CDR3 is 13 residues long. Supplemented by reference TRBV29-1 and TRBJ1-2, the full variable domain reads SAVISQKPSRDICQRGTSLTIQCQVDSQVTMMFWYRQQPGQSLTLIATANQGSEATYESGFVIDKFPISRPNLTFSTLTVSNMSPEDSSIYLCSAAQEFNYGYTFGSGTRLTVV.

This clone has a single count. Here the CDR3 DNA reads TGTGCCAGCAGCCTAAGGGACGGGAGCTCCTACGAGCAGTACTTC. The encoded protein is CASSLRDGSSYEQYF. This chain connects TRBV7-9 to TRBJ2-7; the D gene is possibly TRBD2 (6 bases). From germline, CDR1 is SEHNR and CDR2 FQNEAQ (reference sequence). The V end was cut by 5 bases, the J end by 0 bases, with 14 bases between. The CDR3 spans 15 residues.

CDR3 sequence (DNA): TGTGCCTGGAGTGTACCAGGCCCCACCAGGGCCAATCAGCCCCAGCATTTT. Encoded protein: CAWSVPGPTRANQPQHF. This chain joins TRBV30 and TRBJ1-5; D is possibly TRBD1 (5 bases). V shed 0 bases and J shed 3 bases, with 18 bases lying between them. Germline lookup yields CDR1 GTSNPN and CDR2 SVGIG (reference sequence). The CDR3 loop spans 17 amino acids.

The chain links TRBV27 to TRBJ1-1; D call uncertain. V lost 2 bases and J 3 bases, leaving 7 bases between the germline ends. The germline V gene has CDR1 MNHEY and CDR2 SMNVEV (reference sequence). The CDR3 totals 13 residues. CDR3 protein: CASSLRVYTEAFF. CDR3 nucleotides: TGTGCCAGCAGTTTAAGGGTGTACACTGAAGCTTTCTTT.

V and J are TRBV7-8 and TRBJ1-6; TRBD1 matches at 8 bases. The germline gives CDR1 SGHVS, CDR2 FQNEAQ. Losses at the gene ends were 5 bases for V and 7 bases for J; bases not matched to a gene: 7. This CDR3 spans 15 amino acids. CDR3 residues: CASSRGQGGNSPLHF. The DNA for the CDR3 is TGTGCCAGCAGCCGAGGACAGGGAGGAAATTCACCCCTCCACTTT. Using reference TRBV7-8 and TRBJ1-6 for the parts outside the CDR3, the full variable domain is GAGVSQSPRYKVAKRGQDVALRCDPISGHVSLFWYQQALGQGPEFLTYFQNEAQLDKSGLPSDRFFAERPEGSVSTLKIQRTQQEDSAVYLCASSRGQGGNSPLHFGNGTRLTVT.

The chain has TRBV6-1 and TRBJ2-2, with D possibly matching TRBD2 (7 bases). The CDR3 sequence is 17 residues long. The germline V gene has CDR1 MNHNS and CDR2 SASEGT. The V end was cut by 2 bases, the J end by 5 bases, with 18 bases between. The CDR3 is CASSEIGWEGVTGELFF. CDR3 DNA: TGTGCCAGCAGTGAAATAGGTTGGGAGGGGGTGACCGGGGAGCTGTTTTTT.

This chain connects TRBV6-5 to TRBJ1-1; D may be TRBD1 (5 bases). Trimming stripped 10 bases from V and 3 bases from J, with 15 bases between. The CDR3 length is 13 residues. Germline values: CDR1 MNHEY, CDR2 SVGAGI. The CDR3 DNA reads TGTGCCACCAGGTGGGGCAGAGACACTGAAGCTTTCTTT. This translates into CATRWGRDTEAFF.

The chain joins TRBV23-1 to TRBJ2-5; 14 bases match TRBD2. TRBV23-1 is recorded as an ORF, its role being uncertain. The CDR3 covers 16 residues. Trimming removed 1 base from V and 9 bases from J; junction bases left unmatched: 7. As DNA, the CDR3 is TGCGCCAGCAGTCAATTTACCGGGACTAGCGGGAGTCCCCAGTACTTC. This translates into CASSQFTGTSGSPQYF.

The chain has TRBV11-3 and TRBJ2-7; D remains unclear. Trimming took 3 bases from V and 3 from J, leaving 12 bases between them. Germline V gene lookup returns CDR1 SGHNT and CDR2 YENEEA. The CDR3 is 14 residues long. The CDR3 loop reads CASSFSAENYEQYF. The CDR3 DNA follows: TGTGCCAGCAGCTTTTCGGCGGAAAACTACGAGCAGTACTTC.

The chain has TRBV11-2 and TRBJ2-7, with a tentative D call TRBD1 (6 bases). The CDR3 length is 16 residues. The ends were cut back, 3 bases at V and 2 bases at J, with 17 bases in the middle. Per germline, CDR1 SGHAT and CDR2 FQNNGV. CDR3 DNA sequence: TGTGCCAGCAGCTTCTCGACAGGCCCCTCTACCTACGAGCAGTACTTC. Protein product: CASSFSTGPSTYEQYF.

The chain combines TRBV5-1 with TRBJ2-3; 8 bases are a match to TRBD2. CDR1 is SGHRS, CDR2 YFSETQ, per germline. V was pared by 4 bases and J by 0 bases, with 13 bases of the junction left unmatched. The CDR3 has 18 amino acids. The CDR3 region has the DNA TGCGCCAGCAGCATCCGGACTAGCACGGGGACTAGCACAGATACGCAGTATTTT. Translating gives CASSIRTSTGTSTDTQYF.

This clone was seen a few times. V and J are TRBV19 and TRBJ2-7; D may be TRBD1 (6 bases). The CDR3 is made up of 13 amino acids. Trimming removed 10 bases at V and 1 base at J, with 14 bases between. Germline V gene sequence: CDR1 LNHDA, CDR2 SQIVND (reference sequence). The CDR3 bases are TGTGCCACCCGGAGAGGACAGTCCTACGAGCAGTACTTC. As protein: CATRRGQSYEQYF.

This clone showed up just once. This chain joins TRBV7-6 and TRBJ2-7, with D perhaps being TRBD1 or TRBD2 (6 bases each). Per the germline V gene, CDR1 is SGHVS and CDR2 is FNYEAQ. V was shortened by 5 bases and J by 6 bases, with 29 bases between the two germline ends. The CDR3 runs 18 residues. This CDR3 is CASSGTLRRQAGDSEQYF. The CDR3, as DNA: TGTGCCAGCAGCGGTACATTAAGAAGACAGGCTGGGGACTCCGAGCAGTACTTC.

This clone was seen a handful of times. The chain joins TRBV3-1 (or the pseudogene TRBV3-2) to TRBJ2-7; 8 bases are shared with TRBD2. From germline, CDR1 is LGHDT and CDR2 YNNKEL (reference sequence). The V segment lost 4 bases and the J segment 6 bases; nucleotides outside the gene matches: 2. The CDR3 has 12 amino acids. The CDR3 DNA sequence: TGTGCCAGCAGCCTAACTAGCGGCGAGCAGTACTTC. Protein: CASSLTSGEQYF.

There are a few counts of this clone. V and J are TRBV18 and TRBJ1-2; maybe TRBD1 (6 bases). Germline V gives CDR1 KGHSH, CDR2 LQKENI. Trimming cost V 3 bases and J 8 bases, with 16 bases left between them. This CDR3 comprises 14 residues. The CDR3 DNA reads TGTGCCAGCTCACCCAATGGGGGCCATAGCGGCTACACCTTC. It encodes CASSPNGGHSGYTF.

This clone appeared a few times. The chain combines TRBV13 with TRBJ1-2, with 8 positions matching TRBD1. Germline CDR1 PRHDT, CDR2 FYEKMQ (reference sequence). V shed 5 bases, J shed 4 bases, and the junction held 12 bases outside the gene matches. The CDR3 sequence is 16 residues long. CDR3 amino acids: CASSQQTGGGGYGYTF. The CDR3 nucleotides are TGTGCCAGCAGCCAACAAACAGGGGGGGGAGGCTATGGCTACACCTTC.

This clone showed up just once. The gene calls are TRBV25-1 and TRBJ2-2; 8 bases are a match to TRBD2. CDR1 and CDR2 (germline): MGHDK, SYGVNS. This CDR3 spans 15 amino acids. The V and J ends lost 3 bases and 6 bases, in that order; junction bases with no gene match: 6. CDR3: CASSDGGGWAGELFF. Here the CDR3 DNA reads TGTGCCAGCAGTGACGGCGGGGGGTGGGCCGGGGAGCTGTTTTTT. Looking up the rest from reference TRBV25-1 and TRBJ2-2 gives the full variable domain: EADIYQTPRYLVIGTGKKITLECSQTMGHDKMYWYQQDPGMELHLIHYSYGVNSTEKGDLSSESTVSRIRTEHFPLTLESARPSHTSQYLCASSDGGGWAGELFFGEGSRLTVL.

The chain has TRBV5-8 and TRBJ2-2; D gene unclear. This CDR3 is built from 19 residues. Germline loops: CDR1 SGHTS, CDR2 YDEGEE. Trimming took off 1 base at V and 4 bases at J, with 23 bases between the two ends. CDR3 bases: TGTGCCAGCAGCTTGATTGGAACCGTCTGGATTTTTTCCACCGGGGAGCTGTTTTTT. Encoded protein: CASSLIGTVWIFSTGELFF.

This chain connects TRBV27 to TRBJ2-1; no clear D. The V gene lost 8 bases and the J gene lost 2 bases, with 10 bases spanning the gap. The CDR3 length is 13 residues. Germline CDR1 and CDR2: MNHEY and SMNVEV (reference sequence). DNA of the CDR3: TGTGCCAGCCAATTGGGCCCCTACAATGAGCAGTTCTTC. It specifies CASQLGPYNEQFF.

The chain links TRBV5-4 to TRBJ2-3, with 9 bases lining up with TRBD2. V gave up 4 bases and J gave up 4 bases; unmatched junction bases: 4. The CDR3 runs 14 residues. Germline CDR1 and CDR2: SGHNT and YYREEE (reference sequence). CDR3: CASSPGGRADTQYF. As DNA, the CDR3 is TGTGCCAGCAGCCCGGGCGGGAGGGCAGATACGCAGTATTTT.

The J gene is TRBJ1-2, the V gene TRBV2; the match to TRBD1 covers 7 bases. The CDR3 covers 15 residues. Germline-derived CDR1 and CDR2 are SNHLY and FYNNEI. With 5 bases clipped from V and 0 bases from J, the junction kept 6 bases outside the gene matches. CDR3 region: CASSLTGTANYGYTF. The CDR3 DNA follows: TGTGCCAGCAGTCTTACTGGGACAGCTAACTATGGCTACACCTTC.

This clone was observed once. V is TRBV27 and J is TRBJ2-7, with D possibly being TRBD1 or TRBD2 (6 bases each). V lost 3 bases to trimming and J lost 0 bases, with 12 bases between them. Germline V CDR1 and CDR2: MNHEY, SMNVEV (reference sequence). The CDR3 has 15 amino acids. CDR3 sequence: CASSLGGLISYEQYF. For the CDR3, the DNA is TGTGCCAGCAGTTTGGGGGGCTTAATCTCCTACGAGCAGTACTTC.

This sequence joins TRBV5-3 and TRBJ2-7; 9 bases map to TRBD2. TRBV5-3 has ORF status, its function being uncertain. V was clipped by 3 bases and J by 2 bases; unmatched bases: 6. This CDR3 is 15 amino acids long. CDR3 sequence reads: CARSSSGRPTYEQYF. The CDR3 DNA is TGTGCCAGAAGCTCCAGCGGGAGGCCGACCTACGAGCAGTACTTC.

This clone came up once. This chain links TRBV4-1 with TRBJ1-1; D ambiguous. Trimming took off 0 bases at V and 4 bases at J, with 6 bases between the two ends. This CDR3 spans 13 amino acids. CDR1 is MGHRA, CDR2 YSYEKL, per germline. The CDR3 DNA reads as TGCGCCAGCAGCCAAGATCTGGTCACTGAAGCTTTCTTT. It yields the protein CASSQDLVTEAFF.

This sequence joins TRBV27 and TRBJ2-1; TRBD1 matches 10 bases. Trimming cost V 6 bases and J 9 bases; bases outside gene matches: 5. Germline CDR1 MNHEY, CDR2 SMNVEV (reference sequence). CDR3 length equals 13 residues. In DNA form, the CDR3 reads TGTGCCAGCAGGGGGACAGGGGAGGGTGAGCAGTTCTTC. The encoded protein is CASRGTGEGEQFF.

This chain connects TRBV28 to TRBJ2-1; tentatively, D is TRBD2 (5 bases). CDR3 length equals 12 residues. From germline, CDR1 is MDHEN and CDR2 SYDVKM. V was clipped by 10 bases and J by 7 bases, with 14 bases between them. The CDR3: CAIHQTRNEQFF. In DNA, the CDR3 is TGTGCCATCCACCAAACTAGAAATGAGCAGTTCTTC.

The genes are TRBV4-1 and TRBJ2-2, with 14 nucleotides matching TRBD2. This CDR3 has 18 amino acids. Germline V gives CDR1 MGHRA, CDR2 YSYEKL. After removal of 4 bases from V and 6 bases from J, the junction contained 10 bases not matched to a gene. The CDR3 here is CASSLPGLAGAFAGELFF. As DNA, the CDR3 is TGCGCCAGCAGCCTGCCGGGACTAGCGGGAGCGTTTGCCGGGGAGCTGTTTTTT.

By share, this clone counts as medium-sized (0.01 to 0.1%). The chain joins TRBV4-1 to TRBJ2-7; D is uncertain. The V end lost 1 base, the J end lost 0 bases, and 13 bases lay between the germline ends. Germline-derived CDR1 and CDR2 are MGHRA and YSYEKL. The CDR3 runs to 16 residues. CDR3 coding DNA: TGCGCCAGCAGCCAAGGTACGCTCAGCTACTCCTACGAGCAGTACTTC. This translates into CASSQGTLSYSYEQYF.